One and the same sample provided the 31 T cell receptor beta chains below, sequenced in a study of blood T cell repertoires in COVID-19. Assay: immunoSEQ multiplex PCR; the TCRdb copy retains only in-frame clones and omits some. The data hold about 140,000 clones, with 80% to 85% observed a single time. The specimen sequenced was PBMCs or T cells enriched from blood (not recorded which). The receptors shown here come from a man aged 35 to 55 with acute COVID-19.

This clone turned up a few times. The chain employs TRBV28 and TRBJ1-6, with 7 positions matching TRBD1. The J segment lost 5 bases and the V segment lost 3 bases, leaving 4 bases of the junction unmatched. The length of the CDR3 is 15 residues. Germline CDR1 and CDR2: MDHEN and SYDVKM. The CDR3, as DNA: TGTGCCAGCAGTTTCCTGACAGGGAATAATTCACCCCTCCACTTT. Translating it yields CASSFLTGNNSPLHF. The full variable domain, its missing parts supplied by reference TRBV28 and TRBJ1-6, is DVKVTQSSRYLVKRTGEKVFLECVQDMDHENMFWYRQDPGLGLRLIYFSYDVKMKEKGDIPEGYSVSREKKERFSLILESASTNQTSMYLCASSFLTGNNSPLHFGNGTRLTVT.

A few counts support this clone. The CDR3 region has the DNA TGTGCCTGGAGTGTCGGGGAAAATCAGCCCCAGCATTTT. Translation gives CAWSVGENQPQHF. The gene calls are TRBV30 and TRBJ1-5; D unclear. The CDR3 extends over 13 amino acids. Trimming stripped 0 bases from V and 4 bases from J, with 7 bases between. Germline V gene data show CDR1 as GTSNPN and CDR2 as SVGIG (reference sequence).

CDR3: CASSTRTRTKQFF. DNA for the CDR3: TGTGCCAGTAGTACGAGGACTAGGACTAAGCAGTTCTTC. The genes are TRBV19 and TRBJ2-1; TRBD2 matches 7 bases. The CDR3 has 13 amino acids. Unmatched junction bases numbered 8, after V lost 4 bases and J lost 11 bases. Germline values: CDR1 LNHDA, CDR2 SQIVND (reference sequence).

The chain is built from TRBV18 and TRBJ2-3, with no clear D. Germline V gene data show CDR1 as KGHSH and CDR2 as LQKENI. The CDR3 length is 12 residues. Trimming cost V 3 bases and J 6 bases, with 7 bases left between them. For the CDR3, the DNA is TGTGCCAGCTCACCTCCCCTGGATACGCAGTATTTT. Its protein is CASSPPLDTQYF.

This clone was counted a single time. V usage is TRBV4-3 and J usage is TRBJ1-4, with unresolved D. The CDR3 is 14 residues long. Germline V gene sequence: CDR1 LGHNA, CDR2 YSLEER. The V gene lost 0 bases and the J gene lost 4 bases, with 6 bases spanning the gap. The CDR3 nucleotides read TGCGCCAGCAGCCAAGACAGAAATAATGAAAAACTGTTTTTT. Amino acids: CASSQDRNNEKLFF.

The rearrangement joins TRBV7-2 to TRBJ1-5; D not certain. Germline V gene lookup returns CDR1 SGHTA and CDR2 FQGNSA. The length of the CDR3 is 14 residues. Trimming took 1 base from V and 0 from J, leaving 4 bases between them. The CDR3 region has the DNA TGTGCCAGCAGCTTAGTTTATAGCAATCAGCCCCAGCATTTT. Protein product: CASSLVYSNQPQHF. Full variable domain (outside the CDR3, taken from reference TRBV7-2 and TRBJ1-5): GAGVSQSPSNKVTEKGKDVELRCDPISGHTALYWYRQSLGQGLEFLIYFQGNSAPDKSGLPSDRFSAERTGGSVSTLTIQRTQQEDSAVYLCASSLVYSNQPQHFGDGTRLSIL.

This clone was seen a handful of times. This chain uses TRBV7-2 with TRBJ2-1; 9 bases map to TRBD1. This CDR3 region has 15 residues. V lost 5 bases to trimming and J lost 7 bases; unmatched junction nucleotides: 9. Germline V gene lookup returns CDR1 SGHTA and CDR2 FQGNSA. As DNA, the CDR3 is TGTGCCAGCAGCGTTCTTCCGGGACAGGGAAATGAGCAGTTCTTC. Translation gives CASSVLPGQGNEQFF.

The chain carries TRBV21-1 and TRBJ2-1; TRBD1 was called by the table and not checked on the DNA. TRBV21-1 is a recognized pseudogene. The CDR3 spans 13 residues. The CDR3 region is CASSKSTGGDQFF. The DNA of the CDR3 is TGTGCCAGCAGCAAGTCGACAGGGGGGGATCAGTTCTTC.

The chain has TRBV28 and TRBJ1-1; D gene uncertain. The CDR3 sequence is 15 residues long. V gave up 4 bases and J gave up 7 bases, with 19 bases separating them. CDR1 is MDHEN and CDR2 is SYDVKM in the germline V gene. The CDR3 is CASSSAFGEGGEAFF. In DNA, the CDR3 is TGTGCCAGCAGTTCAGCATTTGGGGAGGGAGGTGAAGCTTTCTTT.

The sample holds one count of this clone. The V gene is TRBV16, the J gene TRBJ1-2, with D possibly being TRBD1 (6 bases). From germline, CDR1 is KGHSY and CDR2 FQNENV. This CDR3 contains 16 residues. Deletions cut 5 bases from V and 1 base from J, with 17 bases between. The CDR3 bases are TGTGCCAGCAGCTCCCGGAGGGGGGGACTTAACTATGGCTACACCTTC. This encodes CASSSRRGGLNYGYTF.

CDR3 DNA: TGCGCCAGCAGCCCGACAGGGGGCTCCGAAGCTTTCTTT. Amino acids: CASSPTGGSEAFF. The chain is built from TRBV5-1 and TRBJ1-1, with 10 bases that match TRBD1. With 4 bases clipped from V and 8 bases from J, the junction kept 5 bases outside the gene matches. The CDR3 spans 13 residues. Germline V CDR1 and CDR2: SGHRS, YFSETQ.

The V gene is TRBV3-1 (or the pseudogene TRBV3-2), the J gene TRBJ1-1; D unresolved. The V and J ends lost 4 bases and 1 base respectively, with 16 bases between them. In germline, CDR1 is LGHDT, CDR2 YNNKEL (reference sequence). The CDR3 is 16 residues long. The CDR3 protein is CASSRGVGLQNTEAFF. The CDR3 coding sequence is TGTGCCAGCAGCCGGGGTGTAGGACTCCAGAACACTGAAGCTTTCTTT.

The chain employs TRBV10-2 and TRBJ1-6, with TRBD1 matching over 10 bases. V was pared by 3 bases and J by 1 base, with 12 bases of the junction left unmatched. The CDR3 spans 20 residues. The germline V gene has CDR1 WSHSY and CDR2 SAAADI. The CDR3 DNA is TGCGCCAGCAGTGAATACTTCTCCGGACAGGGGGGATCCTATAATTCACCCCTCCACTTT. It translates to CASSEYFSGQGGSYNSPLHF.

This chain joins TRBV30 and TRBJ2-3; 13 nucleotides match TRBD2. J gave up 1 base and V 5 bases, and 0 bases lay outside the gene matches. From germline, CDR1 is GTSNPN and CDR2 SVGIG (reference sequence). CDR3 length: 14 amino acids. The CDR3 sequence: CAWGLAGGTDTQYF. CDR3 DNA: TGTGCCTGGGGACTAGCGGGGGGCACAGATACGCAGTATTTT.

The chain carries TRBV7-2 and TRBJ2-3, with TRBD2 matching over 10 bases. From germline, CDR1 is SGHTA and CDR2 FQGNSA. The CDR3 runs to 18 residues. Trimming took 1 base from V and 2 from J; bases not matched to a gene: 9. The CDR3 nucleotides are TGTGCCAGCAGCTTAGAAGCGGGGGGGCCGGTCAACACAGATACGCAGTATTTT. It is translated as CASSLEAGGPVNTDTQYF.

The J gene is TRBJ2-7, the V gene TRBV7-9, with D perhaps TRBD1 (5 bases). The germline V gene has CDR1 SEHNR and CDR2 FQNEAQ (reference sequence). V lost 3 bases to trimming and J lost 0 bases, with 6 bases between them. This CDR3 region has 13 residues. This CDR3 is CASSFDSSYEQYF. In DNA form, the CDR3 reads TGTGCCAGCAGCTTTGACAGCTCCTACGAGCAGTACTTC.

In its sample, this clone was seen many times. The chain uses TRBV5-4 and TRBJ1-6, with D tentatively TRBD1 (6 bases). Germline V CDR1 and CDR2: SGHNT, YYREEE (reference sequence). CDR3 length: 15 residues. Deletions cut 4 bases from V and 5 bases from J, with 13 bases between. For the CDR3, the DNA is TGTGCCAGCAGCGTGGCAGGGGTAAATAATTCACCCCTCCACTTT. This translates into CASSVAGVNNSPLHF.

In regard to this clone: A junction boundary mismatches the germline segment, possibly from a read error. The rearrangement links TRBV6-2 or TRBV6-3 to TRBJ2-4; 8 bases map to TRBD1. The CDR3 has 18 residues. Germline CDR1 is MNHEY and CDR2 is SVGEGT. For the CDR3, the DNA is TGTGCCAGCAGTGACTCGGGGAAGGGACAGGTAGCCAAAAACATTCAGTACTTC. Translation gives CASSDSGKGQVAKNIQYF.

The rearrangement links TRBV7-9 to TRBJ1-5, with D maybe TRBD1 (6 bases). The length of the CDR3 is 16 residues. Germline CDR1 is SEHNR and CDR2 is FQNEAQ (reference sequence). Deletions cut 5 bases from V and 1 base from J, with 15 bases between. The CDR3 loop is CASSQTGLRSNQPQHF. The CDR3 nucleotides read TGTGCCAGCAGCCAGACAGGCCTTAGGAGCAATCAGCCCCAGCATTTT.

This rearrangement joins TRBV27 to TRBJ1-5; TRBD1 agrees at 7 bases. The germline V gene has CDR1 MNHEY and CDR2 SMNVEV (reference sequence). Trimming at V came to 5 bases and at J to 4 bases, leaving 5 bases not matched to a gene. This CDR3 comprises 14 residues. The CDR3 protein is CASSRSQGNQPQHF. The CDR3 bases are TGTGCCAGCAGTAGATCACAGGGGAATCAGCCCCAGCATTTT.

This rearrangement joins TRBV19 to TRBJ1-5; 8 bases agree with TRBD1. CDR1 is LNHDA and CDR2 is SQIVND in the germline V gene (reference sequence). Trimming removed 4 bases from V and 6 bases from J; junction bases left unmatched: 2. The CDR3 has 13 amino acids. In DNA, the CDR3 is TGTGCCAGTAGTACAGACAGGGGTCAGCCCCAGCATTTT. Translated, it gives CASSTDRGQPQHF.

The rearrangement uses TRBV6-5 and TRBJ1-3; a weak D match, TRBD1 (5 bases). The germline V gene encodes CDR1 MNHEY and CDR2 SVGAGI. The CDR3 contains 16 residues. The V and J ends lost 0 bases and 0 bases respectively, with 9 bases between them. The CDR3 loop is CASSYSKDSSGNTIYF. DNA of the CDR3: TGTGCCAGCAGTTACTCGAAAGACAGCTCTGGAAACACCATATATTTT.

The CDR3: CSVGNLYGYTF. The CDR3 region has the DNA TGCAGTGTCGGTAATCTCTATGGCTACACCTTC. The rearrangement links TRBV20-1 to TRBJ1-2, with no clear D. Germline V lookup: CDR1 DFQATT, CDR2 SNEGSKA (reference sequence). The CDR3 is 11 residues long. Trimming stripped 7 bases from V and 4 bases from J, with 10 bases between.

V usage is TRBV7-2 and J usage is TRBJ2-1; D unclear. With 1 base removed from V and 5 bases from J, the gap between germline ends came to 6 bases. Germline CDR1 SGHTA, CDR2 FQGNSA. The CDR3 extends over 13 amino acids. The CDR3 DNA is TGTGCCAGCAGCTTAGGTCCTAACAATGAGCAGTTCTTC. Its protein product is CASSLGPNNEQFF.

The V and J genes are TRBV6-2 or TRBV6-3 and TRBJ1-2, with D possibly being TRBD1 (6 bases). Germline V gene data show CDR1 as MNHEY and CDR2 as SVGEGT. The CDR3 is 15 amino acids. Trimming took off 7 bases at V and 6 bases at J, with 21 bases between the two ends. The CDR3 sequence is CASTPPLGQGDGYTF. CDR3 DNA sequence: TGTGCCAGCACCCCACCCCTGGGACAAGGGGATGGCTACACCTTC.

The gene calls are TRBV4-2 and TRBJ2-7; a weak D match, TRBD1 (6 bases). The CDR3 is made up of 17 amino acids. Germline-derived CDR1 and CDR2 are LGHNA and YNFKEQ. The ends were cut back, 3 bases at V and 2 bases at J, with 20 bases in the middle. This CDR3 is CASSHTYLGGSPYEQYF. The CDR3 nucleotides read TGTGCCAGCAGCCACACCTATCTTGGGGGCTCCCCCTACGAGCAGTACTTC.

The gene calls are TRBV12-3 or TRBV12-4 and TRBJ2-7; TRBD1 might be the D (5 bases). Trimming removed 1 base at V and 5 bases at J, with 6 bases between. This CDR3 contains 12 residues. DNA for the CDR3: TGTGCCAGCAGTTTAGGGGGCGACGAGCAGTACTTC. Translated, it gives CASSLGGDEQYF.

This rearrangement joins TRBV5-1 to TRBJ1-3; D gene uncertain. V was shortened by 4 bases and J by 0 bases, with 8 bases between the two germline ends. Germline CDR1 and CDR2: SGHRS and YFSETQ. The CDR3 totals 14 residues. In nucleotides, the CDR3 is TGCGCCAGCAGCGAGGAGGGCTCTGGAAACACCATATATTTT. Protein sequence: CASSEEGSGNTIYF.

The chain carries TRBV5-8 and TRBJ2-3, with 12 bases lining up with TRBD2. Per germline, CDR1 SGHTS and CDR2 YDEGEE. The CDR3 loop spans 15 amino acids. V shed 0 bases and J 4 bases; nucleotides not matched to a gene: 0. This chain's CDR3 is CASSLGLAGADTQYF. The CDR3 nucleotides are TGTGCCAGCAGCTTGGGACTAGCGGGAGCAGATACGCAGTATTTT.

The CDR3 sequence is CASSLSPPGSYEQYF. As DNA, the CDR3 is TGTGCCAGCAGCTTAAGTCCCCCGGGTTCCTACGAGCAGTACTTC. The V call is TRBV7-2, the J call TRBJ2-7, with unresolved D. Germline CDR1 is SGHTA and CDR2 is FQGNSA. Deletions cut 2 bases from V and 1 base from J, with 12 bases between. The CDR3 is 15 residues long.

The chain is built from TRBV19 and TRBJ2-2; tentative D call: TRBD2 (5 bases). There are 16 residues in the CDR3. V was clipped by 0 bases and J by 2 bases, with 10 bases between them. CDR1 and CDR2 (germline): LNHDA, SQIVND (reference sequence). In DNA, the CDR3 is TGTGCCAGTAGTATAGATCTGGGGAGCAACACCGGGGAGCTGTTTTTT. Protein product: CASSIDLGSNTGELFF.